This TCR beta chain was retrieved from a study of OX40 agonist ivuxolimab in advanced cancers. At the level of the study: As their treatment, patients were administered ivuxolimab, an agonistic anti-OX40 (CD134) antibody. Every 2 weeks, patients got intravenous ivuxolimab at one of six dose levels (0.01-10 mg/kg).

The germline gives CDR1 MDHEN, CDR2 SYDVKM. CDR3 length: 15 residues. V lost 7 bases and J lost 0; bases outside the gene matches: 7. The repertoire was sequenced with immunoSEQ multiplex PCR; TCRdb's copy has only in-frame clones and lacks some. The table has under 65,000 clones, roughly nine tenths seen once. Sequencing used CD4+ or CD8+ T cells sorted from blood, obtained in a trial of the OX40 agonist ivuxolimab. The source of this sequence is an adult with an advanced solid tumor such as melanoma, head and neck, liver or kidney cancer. The J gene is TRBJ2-3, the V gene TRBV28; 7 bases agree with TRBD2. The CDR3 spells CASKILAPSTDTQYF. The CDR3 coding sequence is TGTGCCAGCAAGATACTAGCGCCAAGCACAGATACGCAGTATTTT.